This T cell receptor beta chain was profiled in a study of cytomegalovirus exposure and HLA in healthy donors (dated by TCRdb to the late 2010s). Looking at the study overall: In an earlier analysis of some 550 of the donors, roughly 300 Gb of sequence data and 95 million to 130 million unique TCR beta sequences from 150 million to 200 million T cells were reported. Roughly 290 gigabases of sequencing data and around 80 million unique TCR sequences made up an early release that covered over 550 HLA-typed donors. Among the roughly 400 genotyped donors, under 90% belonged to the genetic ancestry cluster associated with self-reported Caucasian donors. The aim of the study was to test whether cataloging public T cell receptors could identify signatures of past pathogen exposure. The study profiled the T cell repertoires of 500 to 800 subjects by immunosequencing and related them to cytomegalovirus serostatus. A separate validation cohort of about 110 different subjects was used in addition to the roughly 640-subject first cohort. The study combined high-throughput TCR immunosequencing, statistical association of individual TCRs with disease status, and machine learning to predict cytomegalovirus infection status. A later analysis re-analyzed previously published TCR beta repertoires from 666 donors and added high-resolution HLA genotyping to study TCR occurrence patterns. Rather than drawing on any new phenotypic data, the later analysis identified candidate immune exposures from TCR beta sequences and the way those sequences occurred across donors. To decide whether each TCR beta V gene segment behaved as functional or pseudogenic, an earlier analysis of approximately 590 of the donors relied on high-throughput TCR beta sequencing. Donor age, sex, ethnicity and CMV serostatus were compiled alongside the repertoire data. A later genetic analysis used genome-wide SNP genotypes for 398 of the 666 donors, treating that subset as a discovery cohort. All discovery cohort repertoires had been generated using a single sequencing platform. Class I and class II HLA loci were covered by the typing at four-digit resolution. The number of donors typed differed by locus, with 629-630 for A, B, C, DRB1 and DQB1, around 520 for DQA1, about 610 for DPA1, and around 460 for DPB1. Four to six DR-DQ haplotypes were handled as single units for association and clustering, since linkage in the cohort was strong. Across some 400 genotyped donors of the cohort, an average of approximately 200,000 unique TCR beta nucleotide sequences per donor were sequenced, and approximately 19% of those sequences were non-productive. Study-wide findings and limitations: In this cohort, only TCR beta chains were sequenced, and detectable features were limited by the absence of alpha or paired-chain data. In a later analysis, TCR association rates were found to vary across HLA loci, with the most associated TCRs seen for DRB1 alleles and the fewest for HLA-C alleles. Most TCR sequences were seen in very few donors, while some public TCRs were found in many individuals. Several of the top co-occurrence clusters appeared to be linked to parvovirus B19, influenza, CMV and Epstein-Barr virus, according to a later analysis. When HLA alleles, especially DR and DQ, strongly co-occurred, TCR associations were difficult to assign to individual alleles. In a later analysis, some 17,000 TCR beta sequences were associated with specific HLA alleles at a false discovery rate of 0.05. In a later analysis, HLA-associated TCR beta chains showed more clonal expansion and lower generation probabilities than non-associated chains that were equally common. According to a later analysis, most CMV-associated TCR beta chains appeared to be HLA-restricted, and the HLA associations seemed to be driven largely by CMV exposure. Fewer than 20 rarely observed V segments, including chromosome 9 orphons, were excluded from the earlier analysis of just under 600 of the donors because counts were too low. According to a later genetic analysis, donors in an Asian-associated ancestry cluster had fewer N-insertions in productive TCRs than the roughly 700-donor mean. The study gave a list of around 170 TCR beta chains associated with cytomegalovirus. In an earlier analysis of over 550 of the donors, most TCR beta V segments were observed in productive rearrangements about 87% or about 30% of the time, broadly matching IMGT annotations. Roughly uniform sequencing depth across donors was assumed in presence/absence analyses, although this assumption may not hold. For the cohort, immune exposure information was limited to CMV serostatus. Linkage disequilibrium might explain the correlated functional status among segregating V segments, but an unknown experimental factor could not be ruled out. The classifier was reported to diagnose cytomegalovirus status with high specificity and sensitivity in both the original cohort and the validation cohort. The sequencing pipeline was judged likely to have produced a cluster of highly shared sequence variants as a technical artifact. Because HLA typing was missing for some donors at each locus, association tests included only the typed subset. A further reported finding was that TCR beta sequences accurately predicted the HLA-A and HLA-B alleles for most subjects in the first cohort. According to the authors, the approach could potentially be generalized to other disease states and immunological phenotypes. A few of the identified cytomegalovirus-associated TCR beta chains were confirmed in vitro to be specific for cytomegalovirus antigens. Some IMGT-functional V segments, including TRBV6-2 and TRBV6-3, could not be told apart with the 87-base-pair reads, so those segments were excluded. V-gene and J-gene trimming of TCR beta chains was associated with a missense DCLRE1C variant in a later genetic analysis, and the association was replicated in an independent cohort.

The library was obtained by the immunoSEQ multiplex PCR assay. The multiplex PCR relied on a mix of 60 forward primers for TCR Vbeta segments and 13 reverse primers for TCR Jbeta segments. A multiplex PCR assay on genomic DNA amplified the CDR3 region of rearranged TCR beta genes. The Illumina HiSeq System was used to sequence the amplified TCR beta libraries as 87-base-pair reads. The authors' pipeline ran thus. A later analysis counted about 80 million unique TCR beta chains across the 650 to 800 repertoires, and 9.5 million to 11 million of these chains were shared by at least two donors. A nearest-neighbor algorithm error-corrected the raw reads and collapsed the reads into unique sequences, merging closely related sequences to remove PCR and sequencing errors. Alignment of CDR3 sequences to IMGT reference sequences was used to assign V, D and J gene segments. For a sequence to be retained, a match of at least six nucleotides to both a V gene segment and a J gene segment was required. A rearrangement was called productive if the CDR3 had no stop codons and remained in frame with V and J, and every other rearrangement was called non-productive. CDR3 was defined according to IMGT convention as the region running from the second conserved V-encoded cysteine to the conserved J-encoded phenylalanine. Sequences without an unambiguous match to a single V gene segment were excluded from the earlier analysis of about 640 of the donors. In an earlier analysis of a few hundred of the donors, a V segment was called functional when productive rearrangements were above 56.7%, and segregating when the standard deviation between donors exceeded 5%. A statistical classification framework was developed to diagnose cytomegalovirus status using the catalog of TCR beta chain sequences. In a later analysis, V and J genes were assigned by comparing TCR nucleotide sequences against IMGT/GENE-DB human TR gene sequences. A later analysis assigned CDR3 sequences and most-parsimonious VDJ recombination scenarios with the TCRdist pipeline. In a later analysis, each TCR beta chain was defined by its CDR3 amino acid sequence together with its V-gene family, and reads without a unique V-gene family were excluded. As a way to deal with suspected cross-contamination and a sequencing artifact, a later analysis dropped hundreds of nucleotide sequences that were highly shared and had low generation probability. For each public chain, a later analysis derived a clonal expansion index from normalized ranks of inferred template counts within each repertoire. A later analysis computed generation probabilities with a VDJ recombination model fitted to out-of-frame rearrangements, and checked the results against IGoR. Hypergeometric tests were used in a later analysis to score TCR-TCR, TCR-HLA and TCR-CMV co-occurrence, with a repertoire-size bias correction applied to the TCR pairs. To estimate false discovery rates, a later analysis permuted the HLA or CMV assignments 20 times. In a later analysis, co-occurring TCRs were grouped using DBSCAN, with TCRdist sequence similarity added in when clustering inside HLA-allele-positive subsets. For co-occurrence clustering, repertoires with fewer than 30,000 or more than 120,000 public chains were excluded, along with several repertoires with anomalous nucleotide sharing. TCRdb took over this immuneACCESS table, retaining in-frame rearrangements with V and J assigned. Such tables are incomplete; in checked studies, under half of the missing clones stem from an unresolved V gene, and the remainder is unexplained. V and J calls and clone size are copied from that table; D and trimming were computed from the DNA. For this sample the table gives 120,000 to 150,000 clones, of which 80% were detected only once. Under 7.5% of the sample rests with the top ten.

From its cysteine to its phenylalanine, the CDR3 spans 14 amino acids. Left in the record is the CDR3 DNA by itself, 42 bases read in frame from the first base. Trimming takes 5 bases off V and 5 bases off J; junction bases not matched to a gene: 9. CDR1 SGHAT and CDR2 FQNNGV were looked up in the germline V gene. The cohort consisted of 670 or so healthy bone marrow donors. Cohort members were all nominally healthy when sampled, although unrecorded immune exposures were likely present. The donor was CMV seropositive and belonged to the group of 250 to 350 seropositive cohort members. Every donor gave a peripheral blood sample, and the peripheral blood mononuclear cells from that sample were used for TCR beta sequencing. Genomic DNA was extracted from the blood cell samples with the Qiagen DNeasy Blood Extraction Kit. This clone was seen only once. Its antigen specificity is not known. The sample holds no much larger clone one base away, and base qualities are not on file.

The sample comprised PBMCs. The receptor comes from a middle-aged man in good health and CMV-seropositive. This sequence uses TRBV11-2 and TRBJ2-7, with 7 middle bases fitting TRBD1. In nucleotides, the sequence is TGTGCCAGCAGCCTCCAGGGGGTAGTCGACGAGCAGTACTTC. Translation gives CASSLQGVVDEQYF. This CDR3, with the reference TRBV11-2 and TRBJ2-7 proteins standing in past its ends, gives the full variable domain EAGVAQSPRYKIIEKRQSVAFWCNPISGHATLYWYQQILGQGPKLLIQFQNNGVVDDSQLPKDRFSAERLKGVDSTLKIQPAKLEDSAVYLCASSLQGVVDEQYFGPGTRLTVT.